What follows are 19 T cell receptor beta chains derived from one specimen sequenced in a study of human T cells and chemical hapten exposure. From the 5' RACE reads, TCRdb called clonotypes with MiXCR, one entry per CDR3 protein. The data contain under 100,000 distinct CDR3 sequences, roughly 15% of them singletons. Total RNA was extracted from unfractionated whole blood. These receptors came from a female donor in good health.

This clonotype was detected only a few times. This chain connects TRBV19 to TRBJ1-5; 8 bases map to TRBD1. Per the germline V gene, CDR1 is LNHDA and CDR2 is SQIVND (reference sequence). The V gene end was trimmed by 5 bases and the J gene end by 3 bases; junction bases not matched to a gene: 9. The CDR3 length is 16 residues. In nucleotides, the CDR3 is TGTGCCAGTAGTCGGACAGGGAGGGCCCTCAATCAGCCCCAGCATTTT. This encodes CASSRTGRALNQPQHF. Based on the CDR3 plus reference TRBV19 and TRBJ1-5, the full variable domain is DGGITQSPKYLFRKEGQNVTLSCEQNLNHDAMYWYRQDPGQGLRLIYYSQIVNDFQKGDIAEGYSVSREKKESFPLTVTSAQKNPTAFYLCASSRTGRALNQPQHFGDGTRLSIL.

The CDR3, as DNA: TGTGCCAGCAGTTCTACCCCAGCGTCCCAATCAGATACGCAGTATTTT. It is translated as CASSSTPASQSDTQYF. The chain carries TRBV27 and TRBJ2-3; no clear D gene. The CDR3 sequence is 16 residues long. Between the trimmed V and J ends, which lost 4 bases and 4 bases, there was a span of 18 bases. Germline lookup yields CDR1 MNHEY and CDR2 SMNVEV (reference sequence).

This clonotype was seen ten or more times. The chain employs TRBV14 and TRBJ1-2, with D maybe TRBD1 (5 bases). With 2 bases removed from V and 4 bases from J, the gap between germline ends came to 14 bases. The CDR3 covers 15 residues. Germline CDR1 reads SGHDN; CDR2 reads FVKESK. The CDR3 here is CASSQWMGPIYGYTF. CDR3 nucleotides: TGTGCCAGCAGCCAATGGATGGGACCTATCTATGGCTACACCTTC.

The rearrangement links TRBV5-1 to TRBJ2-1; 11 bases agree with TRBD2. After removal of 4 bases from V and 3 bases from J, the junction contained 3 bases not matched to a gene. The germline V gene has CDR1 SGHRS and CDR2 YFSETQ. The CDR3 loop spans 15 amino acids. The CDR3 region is CASSRTSGFYNEQFF. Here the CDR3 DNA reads TGCGCCAGCAGCCGGACTAGCGGGTTCTACAATGAGCAGTTCTTC.

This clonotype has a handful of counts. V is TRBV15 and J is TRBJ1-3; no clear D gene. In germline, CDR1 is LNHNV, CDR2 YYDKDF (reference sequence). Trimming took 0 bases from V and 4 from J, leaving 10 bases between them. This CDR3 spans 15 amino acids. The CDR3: CATSRDWRPGNTIYF. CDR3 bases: TGTGCCACCAGCAGAGATTGGAGGCCAGGAAACACCATATATTTT.

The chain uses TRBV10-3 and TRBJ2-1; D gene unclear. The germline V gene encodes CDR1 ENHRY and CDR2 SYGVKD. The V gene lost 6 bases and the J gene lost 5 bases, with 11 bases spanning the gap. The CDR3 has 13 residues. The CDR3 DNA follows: TGTGCCATCAGCGAAGAGGAAAACAATGAGCAGTTCTTC. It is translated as CAISEEENNEQFF.

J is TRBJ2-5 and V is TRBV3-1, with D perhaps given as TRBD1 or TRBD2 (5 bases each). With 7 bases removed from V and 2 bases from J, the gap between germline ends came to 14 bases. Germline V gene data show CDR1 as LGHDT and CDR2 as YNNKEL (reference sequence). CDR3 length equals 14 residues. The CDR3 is CASMPGTTQETQYF. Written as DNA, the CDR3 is TGTGCCAGCATGCCCGGGACGACTCAAGAGACCCAGTACTTC.

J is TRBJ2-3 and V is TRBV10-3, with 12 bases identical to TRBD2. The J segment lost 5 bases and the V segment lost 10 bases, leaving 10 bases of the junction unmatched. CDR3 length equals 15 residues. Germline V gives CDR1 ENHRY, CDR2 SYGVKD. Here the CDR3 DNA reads TGTGCCACCCGGACTAGCGGGACAGAGATAGATACGCAGTATTTT. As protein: CATRTSGTEIDTQYF.

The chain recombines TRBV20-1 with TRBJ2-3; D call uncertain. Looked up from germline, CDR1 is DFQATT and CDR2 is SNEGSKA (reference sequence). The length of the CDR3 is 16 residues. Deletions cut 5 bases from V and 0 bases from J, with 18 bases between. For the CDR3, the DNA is TGCAGTGCTCCCCCCTTTGGGGATTATAGCACAGATACGCAGTATTTT. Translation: CSAPPFGDYSTDTQYF.

CDR3 DNA sequence: TGTGCCAGCAGTGCTAGCGCTCTAGCCAAAAACATTCAGTACTTC. Translation: CASSASALAKNIQYF. V and J are TRBV25-1 and TRBJ2-4, with D possibly matching TRBD2 (6 bases). V shed 4 bases and J shed 0 bases, with 10 bases lying between them. The CDR3 contains 15 residues. Per germline, CDR1 MGHDK and CDR2 SYGVNS.

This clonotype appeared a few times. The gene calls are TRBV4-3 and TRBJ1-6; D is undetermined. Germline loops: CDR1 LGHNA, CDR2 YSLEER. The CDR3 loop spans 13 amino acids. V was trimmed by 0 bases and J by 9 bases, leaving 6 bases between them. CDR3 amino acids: CASSQDRLSPLHF. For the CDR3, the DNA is TGCGCCAGCAGCCAAGACAGACTTTCACCCCTCCACTTT.

DNA for the CDR3: TGCGCCAGCAGCCGCACTTTGGACGGTGAAGCTTTCTTT. Its translation is CASSRTLDGEAFF. This chain joins TRBV5-1 and TRBJ1-1; no definite D call. Trimming left V 4 bases short and J 7 bases short, with 14 bases between. The CDR3 loop spans 13 amino acids. From germline, CDR1 is SGHRS and CDR2 YFSETQ.

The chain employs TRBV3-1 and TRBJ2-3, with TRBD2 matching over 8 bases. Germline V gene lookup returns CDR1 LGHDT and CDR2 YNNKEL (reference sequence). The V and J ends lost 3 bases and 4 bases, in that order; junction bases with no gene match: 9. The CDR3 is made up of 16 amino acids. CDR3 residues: CASSHTRGGSADTQYF. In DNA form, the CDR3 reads TGTGCCAGCAGCCATACTCGGGGGGGCTCTGCAGATACGCAGTATTTT.

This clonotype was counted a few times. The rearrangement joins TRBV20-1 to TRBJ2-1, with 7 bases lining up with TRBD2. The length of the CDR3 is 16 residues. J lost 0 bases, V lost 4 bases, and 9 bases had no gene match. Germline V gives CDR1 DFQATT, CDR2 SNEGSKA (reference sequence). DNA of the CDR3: TGCAGTGCTACTAACCCCCGGGACTACTCCTACAATGAGCAGTTCTTC. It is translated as CSATNPRDYSYNEQFF.

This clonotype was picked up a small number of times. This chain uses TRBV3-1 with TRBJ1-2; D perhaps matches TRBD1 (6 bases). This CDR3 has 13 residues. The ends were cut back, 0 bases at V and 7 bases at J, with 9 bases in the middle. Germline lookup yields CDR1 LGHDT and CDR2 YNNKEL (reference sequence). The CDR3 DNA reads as TGTGCCAGCAGCCAAGAATCAGGGGCTGGCTACACCTTC. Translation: CASSQESGAGYTF.

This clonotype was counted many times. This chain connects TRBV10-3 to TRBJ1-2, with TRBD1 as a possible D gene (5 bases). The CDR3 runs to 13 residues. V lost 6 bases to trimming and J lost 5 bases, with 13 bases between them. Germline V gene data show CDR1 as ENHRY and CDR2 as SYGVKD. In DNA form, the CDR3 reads TGTGCCATCAGGGAGGGGACCGAATATGGCTACACCTTC. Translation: CAIREGTEYGYTF.

CDR3 amino acids: CASSLTWGGNTIYF. The CDR3, as DNA: TGTGCCAGCAGTTTAACGTGGGGTGGAAACACCATATATTTT. The chain joins TRBV27 to TRBJ1-3; D remains unclear. Germline CDR1 and CDR2: MNHEY and SMNVEV (reference sequence). V lost 2 bases to trimming and J lost 3 bases, with 8 bases between them. The length of the CDR3 is 14 residues.

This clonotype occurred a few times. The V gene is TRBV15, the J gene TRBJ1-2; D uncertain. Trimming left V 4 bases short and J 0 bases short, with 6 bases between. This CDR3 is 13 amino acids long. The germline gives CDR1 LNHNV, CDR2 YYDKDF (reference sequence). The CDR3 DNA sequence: TGTGCCACCAGCACCGCAACTAACTATGGCTACACCTTC. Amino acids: CATSTATNYGYTF.

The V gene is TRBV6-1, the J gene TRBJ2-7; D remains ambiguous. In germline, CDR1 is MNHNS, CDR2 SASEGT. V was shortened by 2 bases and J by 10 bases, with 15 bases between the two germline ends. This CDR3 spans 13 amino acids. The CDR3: CASSEIGRSNQYF. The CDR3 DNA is TGTGCCAGCAGTGAAATTGGGCGAAGCAACCAGTACTTC.